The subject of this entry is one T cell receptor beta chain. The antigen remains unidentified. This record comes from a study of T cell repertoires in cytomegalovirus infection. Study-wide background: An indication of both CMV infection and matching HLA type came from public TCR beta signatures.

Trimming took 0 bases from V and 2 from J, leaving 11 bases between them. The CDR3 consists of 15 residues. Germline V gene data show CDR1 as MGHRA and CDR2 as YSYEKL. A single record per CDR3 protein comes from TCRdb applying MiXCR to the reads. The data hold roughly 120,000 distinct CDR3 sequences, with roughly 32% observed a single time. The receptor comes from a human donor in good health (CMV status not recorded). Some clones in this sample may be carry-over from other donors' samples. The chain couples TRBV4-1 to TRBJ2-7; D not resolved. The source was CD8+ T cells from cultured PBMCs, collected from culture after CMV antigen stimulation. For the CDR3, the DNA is TGCGCCAGCAGCCAAGATCCCAGGAGCACCTACGAGCAGTACTTC. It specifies CASSQDPRSTYEQYF.